This T cell receptor (beta chain) was captured by sequencing in a study of Graves' ophthalmopathy and Graves' hyperthyroidism. Study outcomes and limitations: Ophthalmopathy progression cases were predicted by the model with approximately 66% sensitivity and around 72% specificity. Distinction of ophthalmopathy from stable hyperthyroidism by a 13-signature model reached about 87% sensitivity and more than 65% specificity. The authors also found most expanded thyroid clonotypes above 0.001 frequency in blood.

Hyperthyroidism patients had new diagnoses, durations under 2 months, and ages of 18 to 65. In its sample, this clonotype was seen many times. Its antigen is not known. Amplification from RNA transcripts yielded the TCR beta CDR3 regions. First-round RT-PCR used HTBI primers; second-round multiplex PCR followed. Via MiXCR, TCRdb re-called the multiplex PCR reads, giving one row per CDR3 protein. The data show 900,000 to 1,200,000 distinct CDR3 sequences, about 36% seen once. The sequenced sample was peripheral blood or thyroid tissue (not recorded which). This clonotype originated in an adult man with Graves' hyperthyroidism.

CDR3 sequence (DNA): TGTGCCAGCAGCACTGGGGTTGGCTATGGCTACACCTTC. It yields the protein CASSTGVGYGYTF. The chain carries TRBV12-3 or TRBV12-4 and TRBJ1-2, with D hard to call. The V end lost 6 bases, the J end lost 4 bases, and 12 bases lay between the germline ends. This CDR3 spans 13 amino acids.